This T cell receptor (beta chain) comes out of a study of identifying expanded T cells in peripheral blood. The method was immunoSEQ multiplex PCR; TCRdb's version includes in-frame clones alone and lacks a portion of them. The sample has about 90,000 clones, approximately 84% seen once; the top ten hold roughly 5.3%. Study observations and caveats: Roughly two-week clone count variance significantly increased as total template count grew. Over two and four weeks, about 15 and 18 clones changed, versus roughly 1.1 between replicates.

Healthy donors had no documented immune events, such as infections, while sampled. This clone was detected only a few times. Its antigen is not identified. The sample was blood. The TCR comes from a person aged 18 to 75 in good health.

The CDR3 region is CASRLRGGTFQETQYF. CDR3 coding DNA: TGTGCCAGCAGGCTACGGGGGGGCACATTTCAAGAGACCCAGTACTTC. J is TRBJ2-5 and V is TRBV7-9; 8 positions agree with TRBD2. J was trimmed by 2 bases and V by 6 bases; bases with no gene match: 11. Germline CDR1 and CDR2: SEHNR and FQNEAQ (reference sequence). The CDR3 runs to 16 residues.